A selection of T cell receptor beta chains follows, all from one sample in a study of shared clonotypes between healthy human individuals. Generated by immunoSEQ multiplex PCR, the TCRdb table keeps only in-frame clones and is missing some. The sample shows roughly 2.2 million clones, less than 95% of them seen only once. The sequencing input was naive CD4+ T cells from PBMCs. These TCRs come from a man younger than 35 in good health. Some clones in this sample may be carry-over from other donors' samples. The CDR3 runs from the conserved cysteine through the conserved F or W. The D gene is left open where the match is weak. The size field is filled for only some rows; it gives once, few, many or a size class.

abundance	v_gene	len	d_gene	j_gene	CDR3nt	CDR3aa
NA	TRBV5-6	15	NA	TRBJ1-4	TGTGCCAGCAGCCCTGATGGGGGAACTAATGAAAAACTGTTTTTT	CASSPDGGTNEKLFF
NA	TRBV27	14	NA	TRBJ2-1	TGTGCCAGCACGCCTATATGGGGGTACGGTGAGCAGTTCTTC	CASTPIWGYGEQFF
NA	TRBV30	14	NA	TRBJ1-1	TGTGCCTGGAGCAGGGACCCTATGAACACTGAAGCTTTCTTT	CAWSRDPMNTEAFF
NA	TRBV6-6	15	NA	TRBJ2-7	TGTGCCAGCAGACCACCGGGAGCAAAGGGATACGAGCAGTACTTC	CASRPPGAKGYEQYF
NA	TRBV20-1	11	NA	TRBJ2-5	TGCAGTGCTAGACCCCCGGGGACCCAGTACTTC	CSARPPGTQYF
once	TRBV5-1	15	NA	TRBJ2-3	TGCGCCAGCAGCTTGGCCTATGGGTTCACAGATACGCAGTATTTT	CASSLAYGFTDTQYF
NA	TRBV7-2	13	NA	TRBJ1-5	TGTGCCAGCAGCACGGGAGTCAATCAGCCCCAGCATTTT	CASSTGVNQPQHF
NA	TRBV28	15	TRBD1	TRBJ1-4	TGTGCCAGCAGTCCACCGGGACAGTATAATGAAAAACTGTTTTTT	CASSPPGQYNEKLFF
NA	TRBV5-4	15	NA	TRBJ2-2	TGTGCCAGCAGTCCCCAATCCGGGAACACCGGGGAGCTGTTTTTT	CASSPQSGNTGELFF
NA	TRBV7-3	14	TRBD1	TRBJ1-3	TGTGCCAGCAGCTCAGGGGGCGCGGGAAACACCATATATTTT	CASSSGGAGNTIYF
once	TRBV18	19	NA	TRBJ1-1	TGTGCCAGCTCCTTAGGTCCTGTCCGGGGGGGGCGCGGGAACACTGAAGCTTTCTTT	CASSLGPVRGGRGNTEAFF
NA	TRBV6-4	15	NA	TRBJ2-6	TGTGCCAGCAGTGACGGCAGGAGTGGGGCCAACGTCCTGACTTTC	CASSDGRSGANVLTF
NA	TRBV4-1	15	NA	TRBJ2-2	TGCGCCAGCAGCCAAGAAGCGACTAGCACCGGGGAGCTGTTTTTT	CASSQEATSTGELFF
NA	TRBV27	16	TRBD1	TRBJ2-5	TGTGCCAGCAGACGGGGACAGGGGGCAGTAGGAGAGACCCAGTACTTC	CASRRGQGAVGETQYF
NA	TRBV13	17	NA	TRBJ1-3	TGTGCCAGCAGCTTGGAAGCCAAATCAGGCTCTGGAAACACCATATATTTT	CASSLEAKSGSGNTIYF
NA	TRBV11-2	16	NA	TRBJ2-7	TGTGCCAGCAGCTTTTCTAGGGCACTCGGATATTACGAGCAGTACTTC	CASSFSRALGYYEQYF
NA	TRBV5-1	17	TRBD2	TRBJ2-1	TGCGCCAGCAGCTCTGGGGGGACTAGCGGGGCCTACAATGAGCAGTTCTTC	CASSSGGTSGAYNEQFF
NA	TRBV6-5	14	TRBD1	TRBJ2-7	TGTGCCAGCAGTTATTTATCAGGGGGCTACGAGCAGTACTTC	CASSYLSGGYEQYF
NA	TRBV18	15	NA	TRBJ2-1	TGTGCCAGCTCACCTTCATTGAAGGACAGCAATGAGCAGTTCTTC	CASSPSLKDSNEQFF
NA	TRBV9	14	NA	TRBJ2-7	TGTGCCAGCAGCAGACACCCGGGACTCTACGAGCAGTACTTC	CASSRHPGLYEQYF
NA	TRBV28	13	NA	TRBJ2-7	TGTGCCAGCAGTTTACTACAAGGGTTTGGGCAGTACTTC	CASSLLQGFGQYF
NA	TRBV2	16	NA	TRBJ2-5	TGTGCCAGCAGTGTGGGTACCAGGACCGCCGGAGAGACCCAGTACTTC	CASSVGTRTAGETQYF
NA	TRBV5-4	15	TRBD2	TRBJ2-1	TGTGCCAGCAGCCTTCTAGCGGCGGCGTCCAATGAGCAGTTCTTC	CASSLLAAASNEQFF
NA	TRBV7-2	16	TRBD1	TRBJ1-3	TGTGCCAGCAGCGCTACAGGGGGCAGCGTGGGAAACACCATATATTTT	CASSATGGSVGNTIYF
NA	TRBV9	9	NA	TRBJ1-1	TGTGCCATCTCCTGGAGGGCTTTCTTT	CAISWRAFF
NA	TRBV10-1	12	NA	TRBJ2-2	TGCGCCAGCAGCAGGAACACCGGGGAGCTGTTTTTT	CASSRNTGELFF
once	TRBV5-1	17	NA	TRBJ1-2	TGCGCCAGCAGCTTGGCCCCCGGAGGAAATGGTATCTATGGCTACACCTTC	CASSLAPGGNGIYGYTF
few	TRBV2	14	NA	TRBJ2-7	TGTGCCAGCAGTGAATCTACGGGACGTTACGAGCAGTACTTC	CASSESTGRYEQYF
NA	TRBV5-8	15	TRBD1	TRBJ2-7	TGTGCCAGCAGTCCTGGGACAGGGACTGGGGACGAGCAGTACTTC	CASSPGTGTGDEQYF
NA	TRBV20-1	11	NA	TRBJ1-1	TGCAGTGCTAGAGTGGGGCCGGGAGCTTTCTTT	CSARVGPGAFF
NA	TRBV28	15	NA	TRBJ2-6	TGTGCCAGCAGTTTTCGACTCTCTGGGGCCAACGTCCTGACTTTC	CASSFRLSGANVLTF
NA	TRBV2	15	TRBD1	TRBJ1-2	TGTGCCAGCAGTGTGGACAGGGTGGATGGCTATGGCTACACCTTC	CASSVDRVDGYGYTF
NA	TRBV4-1	18	NA	TRBJ1-5	TGCGCCAGCAGCCAAGACTCGGGCCCGGGATGGGGCAATCAGCCCCAGCATTTT	CASSQDSGPGWGNQPQHF
NA	TRBV29-1	13	TRBD1	TRBJ1-6	TGCAGCGTAGCCGGGACAGTAAATTCACCCCTCCACTTT	CSVAGTVNSPLHF